These 18 T cell receptor beta chains were all obtained from the same sample, sequenced in a study of T-cell reconstitution after alpha-beta-depleted transplantation in children. Unique molecular identifiers tagged the TCRbeta library. TCRdb itself ran the PCR reads through MiXCR, one entry per CDR3 protein. The sample holds hundreds of thousands of distinct CDR3 sequences; 15% to 20% are singletons and the top ten take roughly 29%. Material: PBMCs, mostly from graft donor cells, obtained 360 days after TCRalphabeta/CD19-depleted stem cell transplant. The receptors come from a boy in the first two years of life who had a stem cell transplant for Wiskott-Aldrich syndrome, so the T cells may come from the graft donor.

This clonotype has a handful of counts. The J gene is TRBJ2-2, the V gene TRBV15, with 10 bases fitting TRBD2. CDR3 length: 15 residues. V shed 0 bases and J 8 bases; nucleotides not matched to a gene: 3. The germline V gene has CDR1 LNHNV and CDR2 YYDKDF (reference sequence). CDR3 in amino acids: CATSRDSGRRGELFF. The CDR3 bases are TGTGCCACCAGCAGAGATAGCGGGAGGAGGGGGGAGCTGTTTTTT.

There are many counts of this clonotype. V gene TRBV6-5 combines with J gene TRBJ1-1; 7 positions agree with TRBD1. CDR1 is MNHEY, CDR2 SVGAGI, per germline. V lost 8 bases to trimming and J lost 1 base; unmatched junction nucleotides: 4. The CDR3 has 13 residues. CDR3 in amino acids: CASGNRGNTEAFF. In DNA, the CDR3 is TGTGCCAGCGGTAACAGGGGGAACACTGAAGCTTTCTTT.

This clonotype has just a few counts. The chain couples TRBV18 to TRBJ2-7; maybe TRBD1 (5 bases). The CDR3 is 15 residues long. In germline, CDR1 is KGHSH, CDR2 LQKENI. Trimming removed 5 bases at V and 2 bases at J, with 16 bases between. CDR3 loop: CASSTSGSGTYEQYF. For the CDR3, the DNA is TGTGCCAGCTCAACTTCAGGGTCAGGGACCTACGAGCAGTACTTC.

This clonotype was seen more than once but under ten times. The J gene is TRBJ2-1, the V gene TRBV29-1, with D unresolved. V was cut by 1 base and J by 4 bases, with 14 bases left in between. Germline V gene lookup returns CDR1 SQVTM and CDR2 ANQGSEA. CDR3 length equals 15 residues. CDR3 nucleotide sequence: TGCAGCGTTGAAGGTCGGTCCGGAAGTTACAATGAGCAGTTCTTC. It translates to CSVEGRSGSYNEQFF.

This clonotype was seen a few times. The J gene is TRBJ2-1, the V gene TRBV18; 11 bases are shared with TRBD2. In germline, CDR1 is KGHSH, CDR2 LQKENI. The CDR3 has 17 residues. Losses at the gene ends were 0 bases for V and 4 bases for J; bases not matched to a gene: 5. The CDR3 DNA is TGTGCCAGCTCACCACCAGCCGGGACTAGCGGTTACAATGAGCAGTTCTTC. This sequence encodes CASSPPAGTSGYNEQFF. Full variable domain (remainder filled in from reference TRBV18 and TRBJ2-1): NAGVMQNPRHLVRRRGQEARLRCSPMKGHSHVYWYRQLPEEGLKFMVYLQKENIIDESGMPKERFSAEFPKEGPSILRIQQVVRGDSAAYFCASSPPAGTSGYNEQFFGPGTRLTVL.

The chain combines TRBV5-1 with TRBJ2-1; TRBD2 agrees at 10 bases. V shed 2 bases and J 5 bases; nucleotides not matched to a gene: 4. Germline CDR1 reads SGHRS; CDR2 reads YFSETQ. The CDR3 has 15 residues. The CDR3 loop is CASSFTSGKHNEQFF. The CDR3 region has the DNA TGCGCCAGCAGCTTCACTAGCGGGAAACACAATGAGCAGTTCTTC.

In DNA, the CDR3 is TGTGCCAGCAGCCTAAGAGGTTACGGGGGAGCCTCGGATACGCAGTATTTT. Its protein product is CASSLRGYGGASDTQYF. The V gene is TRBV3-1, the J gene TRBJ2-3; possible D gene TRBD2, 6 bases. The V gene's germline CDR1 is LGHDT and CDR2 YNNKEL (reference sequence). This CDR3 is 17 amino acids long. Trimming removed 4 bases from V and 6 bases from J, with 23 bases in between.

This clonotype occurred a few times. The chain has TRBV6-5 and TRBJ2-7; D ambiguous. The V end was cut by 0 bases, the J end by 5 bases, with 8 bases between. The CDR3 has 13 residues. Germline CDR1 MNHEY, CDR2 SVGAGI. As DNA, the CDR3 is TGTGCCAGCAGTTACTCGACGGGCCACGAGCAGTACTTC. Encoded protein: CASSYSTGHEQYF.

This clonotype was detected only a few times. The V call is TRBV12-3 or TRBV12-4, the J call TRBJ2-7; 14 nucleotides match TRBD2. This CDR3 spans 18 amino acids. Trimming took 6 bases from V and 3 from J; bases not matched to a gene: 13. The CDR3 loop reads CASRPGLAGGLPLYEQYF. CDR3 nucleotides: TGTGCCAGCAGGCCTGGACTAGCGGGGGGCCTGCCTCTCTACGAGCAGTACTTC.

This clonotype was observed a few times. This chain uses TRBV5-5 with TRBJ2-1; tentatively, D is TRBD1 or TRBD2 (6 bases each). CDR3 size: 15 residues. V dropped 0 bases and J dropped 7 bases, with 14 bases sitting between them. Per germline, CDR1 SGHKS and CDR2 YYEKEE (reference sequence). As DNA, the CDR3 is TGTGCCAGCAGCTTGGGGTGGGGGGCGGTAAATGAGCAGTTCTTC. It translates to CASSLGWGAVNEQFF.

The CDR3 region has the DNA TGCAGTGCTAAAGTTGGACTATTTAGCTCCTACGAGCAGTACTTC. Its translation is CSAKVGLFSSYEQYF. The J gene is TRBJ2-7, the V gene TRBV20-1; TRBD2 is a possible D gene (6 bases). V lost 4 bases and J lost 0, with 16 bases in between. The CDR3 contains 15 residues. The germline CDR1 and CDR2 sequences are DFQATT and SNEGSKA (reference sequence).

In its sample, this clonotype was seen a few times. The rearrangement links TRBV7-2 to TRBJ2-5, with no clear D. V was pared by 5 bases and J by 5 bases, with 15 bases between. CDR1 and CDR2 from the germline V gene are SGHTA and FQGNSA. The CDR3 runs 14 residues. CDR3 nucleotide sequence: TGTGCCAGCAGCCCGGTAGGCCGGCGGGAGACCCAGTACTTC. This codes for CASSPVGRRETQYF.

The V call is TRBV7-9, the J call TRBJ2-7; the D gene is possibly TRBD2 (6 bases). This CDR3 contains 15 residues. Germline CDR1 and CDR2: SEHNR and FQNEAQ (reference sequence). V shed 5 bases and J shed 2 bases, with 16 bases lying between them. CDR3 in DNA: TGTGCCAGCAGCCAAATAACAGGACTAACCTACGAGCAGTACTTC. Protein sequence: CASSQITGLTYEQYF.

This clonotype was observed a handful of times. The chain joins TRBV6-2 or TRBV6-3 to TRBJ2-7, with TRBD2 identical over 9 bases. The trim removed 0 bases at V and 6 bases at J, leaving 3 bases unmatched. Germline assignment: CDR1 MNHEY and CDR2 SVGEGT. This CDR3 comprises 14 residues. DNA of the CDR3: TGTGCCAGCAGTTACTCTAGCGGGAGCCGCGAGCAGTACTTC. Protein sequence: CASSYSSGSREQYF.

In its sample, this clonotype was seen a few times. This chain links TRBV12-3 or TRBV12-4 with TRBJ2-1; D is unresolved. With 6 bases removed from V and 7 bases from J, the gap between germline ends came to 16 bases. The length of the CDR3 is 14 residues. In DNA form, the CDR3 reads TGTGCCAGCAGGGCAAACTTTTTCGGGAATGAGCAGTTCTTC. It specifies CASRANFFGNEQFF.

This clonotype occurred a few times. The V and J genes are TRBV6-2 or TRBV6-3 and TRBJ2-2; TRBD2 might be the D (5 bases). This CDR3 has 17 residues. Germline loops: CDR1 MNHEY, CDR2 SVGEGT. Trimming stripped 0 bases from V and 1 base from J, with 12 bases between. The CDR3 DNA reads TGTGCCAGCAGTTACTCACCGCCTAGCTGGAACACCGGGGAGCTGTTTTTT. Amino acid sequence: CASSYSPPSWNTGELFF.

This clonotype was observed at least ten times. The chain combines TRBV20-1 with TRBJ1-1; 11 bases are shared with TRBD1. The trim removed 3 bases at V and 4 bases at J, leaving 7 bases unmatched. This CDR3 contains 15 residues. Germline V gene lookup returns CDR1 DFQATT and CDR2 SNEGSKA (reference sequence). CDR3 coding DNA: TGCAGTGCTAGGGGTCGGGACAGGGGGGCCACTGAAGCTTTCTTT. Protein product: CSARGRDRGATEAFF.

CDR3 residues: CASSLELGGQETQYF. CDR3 DNA sequence: TGCGCCAGCAGCTTGGAGTTAGGGGGGCAAGAGACCCAGTACTTC. This chain links TRBV5-1 with TRBJ2-5; D possibly matches TRBD1 or TRBD2 (6 bases each). V was trimmed by 0 bases and J by 2 bases, leaving 11 bases between them. The CDR3 sequence is 15 residues long. Germline V CDR1 and CDR2: SGHRS, YFSETQ.